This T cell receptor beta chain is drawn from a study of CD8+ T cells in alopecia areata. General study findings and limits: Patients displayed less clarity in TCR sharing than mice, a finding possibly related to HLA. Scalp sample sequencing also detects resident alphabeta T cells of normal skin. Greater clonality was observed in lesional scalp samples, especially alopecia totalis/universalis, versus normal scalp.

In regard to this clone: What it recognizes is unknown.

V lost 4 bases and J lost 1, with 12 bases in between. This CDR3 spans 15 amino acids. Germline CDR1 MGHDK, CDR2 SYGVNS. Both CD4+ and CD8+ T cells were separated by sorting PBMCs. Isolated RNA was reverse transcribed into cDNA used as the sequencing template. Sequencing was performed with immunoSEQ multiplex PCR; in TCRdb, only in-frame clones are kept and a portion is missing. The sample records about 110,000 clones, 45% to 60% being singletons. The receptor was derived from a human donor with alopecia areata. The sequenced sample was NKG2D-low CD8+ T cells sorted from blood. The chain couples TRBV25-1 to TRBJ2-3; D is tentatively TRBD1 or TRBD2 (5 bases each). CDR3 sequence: CASSVPGTGTDTQYF. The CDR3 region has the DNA TGTGCCAGCAGTGTCCCAGGGACGGGCACAGATACGCAGTATTTT.